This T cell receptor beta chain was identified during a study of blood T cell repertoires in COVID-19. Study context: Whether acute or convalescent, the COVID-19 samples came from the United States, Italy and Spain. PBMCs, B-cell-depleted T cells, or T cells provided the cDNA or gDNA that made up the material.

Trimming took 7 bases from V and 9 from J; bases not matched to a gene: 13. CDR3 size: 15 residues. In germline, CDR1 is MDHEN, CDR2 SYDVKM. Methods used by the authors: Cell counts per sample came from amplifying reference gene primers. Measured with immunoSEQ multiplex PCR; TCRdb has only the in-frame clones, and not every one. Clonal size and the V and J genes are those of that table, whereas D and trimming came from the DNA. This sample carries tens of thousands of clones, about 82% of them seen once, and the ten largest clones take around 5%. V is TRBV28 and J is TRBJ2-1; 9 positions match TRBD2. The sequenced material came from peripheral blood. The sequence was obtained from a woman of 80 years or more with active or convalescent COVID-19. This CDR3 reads CASNIALAGPREQFF. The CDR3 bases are TGTGCCAGCAATATCGCCCTAGCGGGGCCGCGTGAGCAGTTCTTC.